In its sample, the clone carrying this T cell receptor (beta chain) ranks as large. A single record per CDR3 protein comes from TCRdb applying MiXCR to the reads. The repertoire has 900 or so distinct CDR3 sequences, 6% to 7% of them found once; the top ten carry 14%. CDR1 and CDR2 from the germline V gene are DFQATT and SNEGSKA (reference sequence). The V and J ends lost 3 bases and 13 bases respectively, with 13 bases between them. The CDR3 covers 12 residues. J is TRBJ1-6 and V is TRBV20-1; D not resolved. The receptor comes from a human donor with rheumatoid arthritis. Sequenced sample: CD4+ T cells from synovial fluid. CDR3 amino acids: CSASPRASPLHF. Here the CDR3 DNA reads TGCAGTGCTAGCCCCCGGGCCTCTCCCCTCCACTTT.